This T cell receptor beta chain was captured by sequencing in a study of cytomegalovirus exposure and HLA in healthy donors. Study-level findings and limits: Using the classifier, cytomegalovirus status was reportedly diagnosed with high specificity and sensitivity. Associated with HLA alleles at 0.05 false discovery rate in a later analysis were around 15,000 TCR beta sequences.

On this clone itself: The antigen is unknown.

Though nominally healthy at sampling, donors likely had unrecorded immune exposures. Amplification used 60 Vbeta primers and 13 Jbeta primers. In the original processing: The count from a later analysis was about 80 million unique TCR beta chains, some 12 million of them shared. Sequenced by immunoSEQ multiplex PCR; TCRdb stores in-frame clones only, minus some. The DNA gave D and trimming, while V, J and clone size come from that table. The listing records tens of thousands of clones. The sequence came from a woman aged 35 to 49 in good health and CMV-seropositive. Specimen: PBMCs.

CDR3: CASSTSGGYNEQFF. The CDR3 bases are TGTGCCAGCAGTACTAGCGGAGGTTACAATGAGCAGTTCTTC. J is TRBJ2-1 and V is TRBV6-4; 8 bases line up with TRBD2. Germline assignment: CDR1 MRHNA and CDR2 SNTAGT. The CDR3 has 14 amino acids. V lost 5 bases, J lost 4 bases, and 4 bases stayed unmatched.